This TCR beta chain appears in the sequencing data of a study of blood T cell repertoires in COVID-19. Across the study: Material from acute and convalescent COVID-19 was sourced from the United States, Italy and Spain.

V lost 1 base and J lost 3, with 12 bases in between. This CDR3 has 15 residues. In germline, CDR1 is SGHAT, CDR2 FQDESV (reference sequence). This clone was found once. Authors' data handling: It was from reference gene primer amplification that nucleated cell counts were estimated. The method was immunoSEQ multiplex PCR; TCRdb's version includes in-frame clones alone and lacks a portion of them. That table furnishes V, J and clone size, whereas the DNA furnished D and trimming. The data show roughly 20,000 clones, with about 89% seen just once and less than 30% held by the top ten. This TCR was sampled from a human donor with active COVID-19. The donor label of this sample is uncertain. The sample comprised peripheral blood. The chain joins TRBV11-1 to TRBJ1-1; D not certain. The CDR3 spells CASSLVSGSYTEAFF. The CDR3 coding sequence is TGTGCCAGCAGCTTAGTATCGGGTTCGTACACTGAAGCTTTCTTT.